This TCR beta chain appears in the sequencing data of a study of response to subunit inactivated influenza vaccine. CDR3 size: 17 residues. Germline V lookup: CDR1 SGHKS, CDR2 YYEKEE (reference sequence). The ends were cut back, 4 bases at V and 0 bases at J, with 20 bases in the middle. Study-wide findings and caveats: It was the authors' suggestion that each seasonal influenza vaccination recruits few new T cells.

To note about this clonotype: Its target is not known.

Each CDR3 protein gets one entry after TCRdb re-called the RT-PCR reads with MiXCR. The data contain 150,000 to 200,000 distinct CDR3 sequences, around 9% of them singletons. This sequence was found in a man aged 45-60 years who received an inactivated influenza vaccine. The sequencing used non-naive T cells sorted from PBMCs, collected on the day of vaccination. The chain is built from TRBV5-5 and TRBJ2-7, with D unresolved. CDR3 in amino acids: CASSLRRDGRSSYEQYF. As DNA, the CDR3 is TGTGCCAGCAGCCTACGGAGAGACGGACGCAGCTCCTACGAGCAGTACTTC.